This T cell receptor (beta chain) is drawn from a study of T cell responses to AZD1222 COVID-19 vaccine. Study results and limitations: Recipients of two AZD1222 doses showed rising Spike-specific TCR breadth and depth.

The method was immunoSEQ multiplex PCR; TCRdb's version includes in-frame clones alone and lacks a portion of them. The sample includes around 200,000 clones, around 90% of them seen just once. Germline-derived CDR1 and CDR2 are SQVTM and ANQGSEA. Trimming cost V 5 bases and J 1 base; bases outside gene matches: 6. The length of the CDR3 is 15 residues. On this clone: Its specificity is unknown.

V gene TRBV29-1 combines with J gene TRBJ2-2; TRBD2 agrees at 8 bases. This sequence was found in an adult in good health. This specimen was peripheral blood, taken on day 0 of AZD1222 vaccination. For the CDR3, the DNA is TGCAGCGTTTGGGGTAGCGGGGAGAACACCGGGGAGCTGTTTTTT. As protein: CSVWGSGENTGELFF.